This TCR beta chain was identified in a study of T cell responses to AZD1222 COVID-19 vaccine. Study outcomes and limitations: Without day 14 samples, only post-peak T cell repertoires were studied. Variant regions that are unmutated are reportedly the target of nearly half of spike-specific TCRs.

Comments on this clone: Antigen specificity is unknown.

The germline V gene has CDR1 SEHNR and CDR2 FQNEAQ (reference sequence). The CDR3 consists of 16 residues. The germline V and J ends were trimmed by 5 bases and 2 bases, with 18 bases remaining between them. The method was immunoSEQ multiplex PCR; TCRdb's version includes in-frame clones alone and lacks a portion of them. Among about 160,000 clones listed, approximately 90% were seen once. The source was peripheral blood, collected 28 days after the second AZD1222 dose. The chain joins TRBV7-9 to TRBJ2-5; TRBD1 or TRBD2 may be the D gene (5 bases each). The clonotype comes from an adult who received the AZD1222 COVID-19 vaccine. As DNA, the CDR3 is TGTGCCAGCAGCCTCACCCGGTTAGGGGAGCAAGAGACCCAGTACTTC. It specifies CASSLTRLGEQETQYF.